Below are 14 T cell receptor beta chains sequenced from a single sample in a study of T cells after yellow fever vaccination. TCRdb redid the calling of the 5' RACE reads with MiXCR, one entry per CDR3 protein. The table includes nearly 45,000 distinct CDR3 sequences, roughly 7% detected once. The sequencing here drew on CD8+ T cells not binding an NS4B(214-222) dextramer, sorted from PBMCs, taken 45 days after the yellow fever booster vaccination. All receptors derive from a man aged 25-40 years who received the YFV17D yellow fever vaccine.

This clonotype was detected many times. This chain links TRBV27 with TRBJ2-1; tentatively, D is TRBD1 (7 bases). This CDR3 is 16 amino acids long. Germline-derived CDR1 and CDR2 are MNHEY and SMNVEV (reference sequence). Trimming removed 2 bases from V and 8 bases from J, with 19 bases in between. CDR3 sequence: CASSLLAAEGADEQFF. The CDR3 bases are TGTGCCAGCAGTTTACTTGCGGCGGAGGGGGCCGATGAGCAGTTCTTC.

In its sample, this clonotype was seen many times. This chain uses TRBV15 with TRBJ2-3, with 9 nucleotides matching TRBD2. This CDR3 spans 14 amino acids. The V and J ends lost 5 bases and 4 bases, in that order; junction bases with no gene match: 4. CDR1 and CDR2 (germline): LNHNV, YYDKDF (reference sequence). CDR3 nucleotides: TGTGCCACCAGCCGGACTAGCGTCCCAGATACGCAGTATTTT. Its translation: CATSRTSVPDTQYF.

This clonotype was observed a handful of times. J is TRBJ2-7 and V is TRBV19, with D hard to call. Deletions cut 2 bases from V and 4 bases from J, with 15 bases between. Germline values: CDR1 LNHDA, CDR2 SQIVND (reference sequence). The CDR3 covers 15 residues. The CDR3 nucleotides are TGTGCCAGTAGTATATGGGTCCTCGATGGTTACGAGCAGTACTTC. Translating it yields CASSIWVLDGYEQYF.

This clonotype was seen many times. The chain links TRBV11-2 to TRBJ1-3; D is ambiguous. The CDR3 is 15 amino acids. Trimming cost V 0 bases and J 1 base, with 7 bases left between them. CDR1 SGHAT and CDR2 FQNNGV come from the germline V gene. The CDR3 bases are TGTGCCAGCAGCTTAGACTCCGGGTCTGGAAACACCATATATTTT. Protein sequence: CASSLDSGSGNTIYF.

Turning to this clonotype: One base away lies a much larger clone, so this may be a sequencing read error. The chain combines TRBV27 with TRBJ2-1; 7 bases align to TRBD2. There are 13 residues in the CDR3. CDR1 and CDR2 from the germline V gene are MNHEY and SMNVEV (reference sequence). The CDR3 DNA sequence: TGTGCCAGCAGTTTTGCGGGAGAGCCCGTAACGGTCTTC. Protein product: CASSFAGEPVTVF.

This clonotype was seen repeatedly, ten times or more. The chain recombines TRBV11-2 with TRBJ2-1; 12 bases map to TRBD2. The germline V gene has CDR1 SGHAT and CDR2 FQNNGV. The CDR3 runs 16 residues. After removal of 5 bases from V and 6 bases from J, the junction contained 8 bases not matched to a gene. The CDR3, as DNA: TGTGCCAGCAGCGCAAGACTAGCGGGAGCAATCAATGAGCAGTTCTTC. This sequence encodes CASSARLAGAINEQFF.

In the case of this clonotype: A read error may account for a junction end that differs from germline. The V call is TRBV5-6, the J call TRBJ2-3; no definite D call. CDR3 length: 14 residues. Germline V gene lookup returns CDR1 SGHDT and CDR2 YYEEEE. The CDR3 DNA follows: TGTGCCAGGAGCTCCGGCGAAGAGACAGATACGCAGTATTTT. Protein: CARSSGEETDTQYF.

This clonotype was recorded at least ten times. V usage is TRBV11-2 and J usage is TRBJ2-7; TRBD2 aligns across 8 bases. This CDR3 has 16 residues. Per the germline V gene, CDR1 is SGHAT and CDR2 is FQNNGV. The trim removed 1 base at V and 5 bases at J, leaving 10 bases unmatched. This CDR3 reads CASSLVPAGVMNEQYF. The CDR3 nucleotides read TGTGCCAGCAGCTTAGTTCCAGCGGGAGTCATGAACGAGCAGTACTTC.

This clonotype has a count of ten or more. The rearrangement uses TRBV27 and TRBJ1-2, with 10 nucleotides matching TRBD1. This CDR3 has 15 amino acids. The trim removed 5 bases at V and 2 bases at J, leaving 5 bases unmatched. The germline V gene has CDR1 MNHEY and CDR2 SMNVEV (reference sequence). CDR3 nucleotide sequence: TGTGCCAGCAGTCCCCTGGGACAGGGGAACTATGGCTACACCTTC. Translated: CASSPLGQGNYGYTF.

This clonotype was detected ten times or more. The chain has TRBV5-4 and TRBJ2-7; TRBD2 matches 13 bases. The CDR3 loop spans 14 amino acids. In germline, CDR1 is SGHNT, CDR2 YYREEE (reference sequence). V shed 4 bases and J 5 bases; nucleotides not matched to a gene: 3. The CDR3 nucleotides read TGTGCCAGCAGCGGTGGACTAGCGGGAGACGAGCAGTACTTC. As protein: CASSGGLAGDEQYF.

This clonotype showed up many times. The chain recombines TRBV6-2 or TRBV6-3 with TRBJ1-1, with D tentatively TRBD1 (5 bases). Germline V gene sequence: CDR1 MNHEY, CDR2 SVGEGT. This CDR3 spans 15 amino acids. Deletions cut 0 bases from V and 5 bases from J, with 13 bases between. The CDR3 region is CASSYSSPGRTEAFF. In nucleotides, the CDR3 is TGTGCCAGCAGTTACTCCTCGCCAGGGCGGACTGAAGCTTTCTTT.

Ten or more counts support this clonotype. V gene TRBV27 combines with J gene TRBJ2-1; the D is unclear. The CDR3 is made up of 14 amino acids. Germline V lookup: CDR1 MNHEY, CDR2 SMNVEV (reference sequence). The V end lost 3 bases, the J end lost 6 bases, and 12 bases lay between the germline ends. CDR3 DNA sequence: TGTGCCAGCAGTTTTTGGGGAAAGGGCAATGAGCAGTTCTTC. Amino acids: CASSFWGKGNEQFF.

This clonotype was picked up many times. The gene calls are TRBV19 and TRBJ2-2; 10 bases fit TRBD2. Trimming took 6 bases from V and 8 from J; bases not matched to a gene: 6. CDR3 length: 14 amino acids. Germline CDR1 and CDR2: LNHDA and SQIVND (reference sequence). DNA for the CDR3: TGTGCCAGTAGCCCGGGACTAGCGATGGGGGAGCTGTTTTTT. It is translated as CASSPGLAMGELFF.

This clonotype was observed many times. The J gene is TRBJ2-7, the V gene TRBV6-2 or TRBV6-3; D assignment may be TRBD1 or TRBD2 (7 bases each). Trimming took off 4 bases at V and 5 bases at J, with 18 bases between the two ends. Germline CDR1 MNHEY, CDR2 SVGEGT. The CDR3 runs to 15 residues. CDR3 nucleotides: TGTGCCAGCAGTTCCCTCGGGGGGACAGTCAACGAGCAGTACTTC. Encoded protein: CASSSLGGTVNEQYF.